This T cell receptor (beta chain) was identified in a study of blood T cells in healthy people across ages. Together with a sample-barcoded 5' primer, a J-beta primer mix was included in a second PCR lasting about 7 to 12 cycles. Each CDR3 protein gets one entry after TCRdb re-called the 5' RACE reads with MiXCR. Here the sample spans 1.5 million to 2 million distinct CDR3 sequences, 28% being singletons. Trimming cost V 2 bases and J 8 bases, with 13 bases left between them. Looked up from germline, CDR1 is DFQATT and CDR2 is SNEGSKA (reference sequence). This CDR3 spans 13 amino acids. The receptor was derived from a woman aged 30 to 39 in good health. The chain carries TRBV20-1 and TRBJ2-4; weak D call: TRBD2 (6 bases). Input material: blood. The CDR3: CSARSHSGDIQYF. CDR3 bases: TGCAGTGCTAGAAGCCACTCGGGGGACATTCAGTACTTC.